This T cell receptor (beta chain) was recovered during a study of blood T cell repertoires in COVID-19. Clones were sequenced by immunoSEQ multiplex PCR, and TCRdb holds only the in-frame ones, with some missing. The sample carries roughly 110,000 clones, approximately 84% recorded once. Per the germline V gene, CDR1 is MNHEY and CDR2 is SVGEGT. J lost 3 bases, V lost 5 bases, and 3 bases had no gene match. The CDR3 is made up of 14 amino acids. Sequenced sample: peripheral blood. The rearrangement links TRBV6-2 or TRBV6-3 to TRBJ2-2, with TRBD2 matching over 7 bases. This sequence originates from a woman in her 40s with acute or convalescent COVID-19. CDR3: CASSALADTGELFF. DNA of the CDR3: TGTGCCAGCAGTGCGCTAGCGGACACCGGGGAGCTGTTTTTT.